What follows is one TCR beta chain and its context. These data belong to a study of T cell clones after liver transplantation. The protocol was immunoSEQ multiplex PCR, while the TCRdb copy is restricted to in-frame clones and leaves out a portion. The profile covers tens of thousands of clones, with roughly 92% appearing a single time and just under 25% taken by the ten largest. CDR3 length: 14 amino acids. V was clipped by 0 bases and J by 12 bases, with 15 bases between them. Germline lookup yields CDR1 SGHVS and CDR2 FQNEAQ. The chain has TRBV7-8 and TRBJ2-1; D gene unclear. Sequencing was performed on CD8+ T cells from blood, taken nearly 26 months after liver transplant. The clonotype comes from a human patient who received a liver transplant. The graft donor may account for some of the T cells. The CDR3 DNA is TGTGCCAGCAGCTTAGCGGTTTCGGATTCAGGGCAGTTCTTC. It yields the protein CASSLAVSDSGQFF. Using reference TRBV7-8 and TRBJ2-1 for the parts outside the CDR3, the full variable domain is GAGVSQSPRYKVAKRGQDVALRCDPISGHVSLFWYQQALGQGPEFLTYFQNEAQLDKSGLPSDRFFAERPEGSVSTLKIQRTQQEDSAVYLCASSLAVSDSGQFFGPGTRLTVL.